These 16 T cell receptor beta chains came from one sample sequenced in a study of long-term antiretroviral therapy in people with HIV. The libraries were made with immunoSEQ v3.0 at survey level. Libraries were prepared by immunoSEQ multiplex PCR; TCRdb keeps only in-frame clonotypes and omits some of them. The table lists 20,000 to 30,000 clones, roughly 89% of them singletons. The sequencing here drew on unsorted PBMCs, taken 1.8 years before starting antiretroviral therapy. The origin of the receptors is a man aged 45-65 years with HIV.

This clone was counted once. This chain joins TRBV7-2 and TRBJ1-1; the D is unclear. The CDR3 sequence is 13 residues long. V lost 2 bases and J lost 0, with 4 bases in between. The germline gives CDR1 SGHTA, CDR2 FQGNSA. CDR3 sequence: CASSLYMNTEAFF. The CDR3 DNA sequence: TGTGCCAGCAGCTTATACATGAACACTGAAGCTTTCTTT.

This clone appeared a single time. The chain couples TRBV10-3 to TRBJ2-5, with D perhaps given as TRBD1 or TRBD2 (5 bases each). The CDR3 loop spans 14 amino acids. V lost 10 bases and J 4 bases, leaving 19 bases between the germline ends. Germline CDR1 and CDR2: ENHRY and SYGVKD. This chain's CDR3 is CATQRIGAGETQYF. For the CDR3, the DNA is TGTGCCACCCAGCGAATAGGGGCGGGAGAGACCCAGTACTTC.

The V call is TRBV10-3, the J call TRBJ2-7, with D unclear. The CDR3 runs 13 residues. The germline V gene encodes CDR1 ENHRY and CDR2 SYGVKD. V lost 2 bases and J 4 bases, leaving 9 bases between the germline ends. The CDR3 nucleotides are TGTGCCATCAGTGAGCCACAACTATACGAGCAGTACTTC. Amino acids: CAISEPQLYEQYF.

This chain joins TRBV30 and TRBJ2-1; 11 nucleotides agree with TRBD2. The CDR3 is 18 residues long. Germline V CDR1 and CDR2: GTSNPN, SVGIG (reference sequence). V shed 2 bases, J shed 2 bases, and the junction held 11 bases outside the gene matches. In DNA, the CDR3 is TGTGCCTGGAGTATAGTCCCCGGGACTAGCGGAACCTACAATGAGCAGTTCTTC. This translates into CAWSIVPGTSGTYNEQFF.

The chain carries TRBV7-9 and TRBJ2-5; D remains unclear. This CDR3 is built from 12 residues. V was trimmed by 2 bases and J by 5 bases, leaving 6 bases between them. The germline V gene encodes CDR1 SEHNR and CDR2 FQNEAQ (reference sequence). CDR3 coding DNA: TGTGCCAGCAGCTTAATAATCGAGACCCAGTACTTC. Its translation: CASSLIIETQYF.

This clone came up a few times. This chain connects TRBV5-6 to TRBJ1-5, with 7 bases that match TRBD1. Trimming cost V 0 bases and J 2 bases; bases outside gene matches: 5. This CDR3 region has 16 residues. Germline CDR1 is SGHDT and CDR2 is YYEEEE. The CDR3 loop is CASSLGAGGGNQPQHF. The CDR3 DNA reads as TGTGCCAGCAGCTTGGGTGCAGGGGGAGGCAATCAGCCCCAGCATTTT.

This rearrangement joins TRBV6-5 to TRBJ1-4, with D unresolved. Germline V lookup: CDR1 MNHEY, CDR2 SVGAGI. V lost 2 bases to trimming and J lost 8 bases, with 18 bases between them. The CDR3 sequence is 16 residues long. CDR3 in amino acids: CASSYALSQPREKLFF. The DNA of the CDR3 is TGTGCCAGCAGTTACGCCCTCTCTCAGCCGAGGGAAAAACTGTTTTTT.

This clone was counted a few times. The chain combines TRBV2 with TRBJ1-1; D unresolved. The CDR3 sequence is 14 residues long. Germline lookup yields CDR1 SNHLY and CDR2 FYNNEI. V gave up 3 bases and J gave up 3 bases, with 11 bases separating them. The CDR3: CASSDPPRDTEAFF. CDR3 nucleotides: TGTGCCAGCAGTGACCCCCCTAGGGACACTGAAGCTTTCTTT.

The chain couples TRBV13 to TRBJ2-7; the D call may be TRBD1 or TRBD2 (5 bases each). CDR1 PRHDT and CDR2 FYEKMQ come from the germline V gene (reference sequence). This CDR3 contains 13 residues. V dropped 1 base and J dropped 7 bases, with 11 bases sitting between them. CDR3 sequence reads: CASSLDGGIEQYF. DNA for the CDR3: TGTGCCAGCAGCTTAGATGGGGGAATAGAGCAGTACTTC.

DNA for the CDR3: TGTGCCAGCAGCCCAACAGGGGGCACTGAAGCTTTCTTT. Its protein is CASSPTGGTEAFF. The gene calls are TRBV7-3 and TRBJ1-1, with 8 bases matching TRBD1. Germline V gene lookup returns CDR1 SGHTA and CDR2 FQGTGA. The junction had 3 bases not matched to a gene; V was cut back by 5 bases and J by 4 bases. This CDR3 spans 13 amino acids.

This clone appeared a few times. This chain joins TRBV9 and TRBJ2-5; TRBD2 matches 13 bases. CDR1 and CDR2 from the germline V gene are SGDLS and YYNGEE. V trimming: 3 bases; J trimming: 3 bases; junction bases outside the gene matches: 5. The CDR3 has 16 residues. CDR3 sequence (DNA): TGTGCCAGCAGCGCGGAAGGGACTAGCGGGGAAGAGACCCAGTACTTC. Protein sequence: CASSAEGTSGEETQYF.

The V gene is TRBV10-3, the J gene TRBJ2-3; no clear D gene. V gave up 1 base and J gave up 5 bases, with 4 bases separating them. Looked up from germline, CDR1 is ENHRY and CDR2 is SYGVKD. CDR3 length: 12 residues. CDR3 loop: CAISEYRDTQYF. The CDR3 DNA is TGTGCCATCAGTGAGTACCGAGATACGCAGTATTTT.

The chain is built from TRBV5-4 and TRBJ1-2, with TRBD1 identical over 8 bases. Losses at the gene ends were 0 bases for V and 5 bases for J; bases not matched to a gene: 12. The CDR3 loop spans 17 amino acids. Germline V gives CDR1 SGHNT, CDR2 YYREEE (reference sequence). Here the CDR3 DNA reads TGTGCCAGCAGCTTGGGGGGACAGGCCGACCCTGGTTATGGCTACACCTTC. Amino acid sequence: CASSLGGQADPGYGYTF.

The chain is built from TRBV5-1 and TRBJ2-7; a possible D gene is TRBD1 (5 bases). V was shortened by 0 bases and J by 4 bases, with 8 bases between the two germline ends. The length of the CDR3 is 13 residues. Germline assignment: CDR1 SGHRS and CDR2 YFSETQ. DNA of the CDR3: TGCGCCAGCAGCTTGGAACAGGTTTACGAGCAGTACTTC. Residues: CASSLEQVYEQYF.

In nucleotides, the CDR3 is TGTGCCAGCAGCCCTCGGCAGGAGGCCTCCTACGAGCAGTACTTC. It yields the protein CASSPRQEASYEQYF. J is TRBJ2-7 and V is TRBV4-2; TRBD2 is a possible D gene (5 bases). This CDR3 contains 15 residues. The germline V gene has CDR1 LGHNA and CDR2 YNFKEQ. Trimming stripped 4 bases from V and 0 bases from J, with 13 bases between.

The V call is TRBV6-4, the J call TRBJ2-2; a possible D gene is TRBD1 (5 bases). V was cut by 6 bases and J by 6 bases, with 14 bases left in between. This CDR3 is built from 14 residues. Per the germline V gene, CDR1 is MRHNA and CDR2 is SNTAGT. The chain's CDR3 is CASSIFGQAGELFF. DNA for the CDR3: TGTGCCAGCAGCATTTTCGGACAAGCCGGGGAGCTGTTTTTT.